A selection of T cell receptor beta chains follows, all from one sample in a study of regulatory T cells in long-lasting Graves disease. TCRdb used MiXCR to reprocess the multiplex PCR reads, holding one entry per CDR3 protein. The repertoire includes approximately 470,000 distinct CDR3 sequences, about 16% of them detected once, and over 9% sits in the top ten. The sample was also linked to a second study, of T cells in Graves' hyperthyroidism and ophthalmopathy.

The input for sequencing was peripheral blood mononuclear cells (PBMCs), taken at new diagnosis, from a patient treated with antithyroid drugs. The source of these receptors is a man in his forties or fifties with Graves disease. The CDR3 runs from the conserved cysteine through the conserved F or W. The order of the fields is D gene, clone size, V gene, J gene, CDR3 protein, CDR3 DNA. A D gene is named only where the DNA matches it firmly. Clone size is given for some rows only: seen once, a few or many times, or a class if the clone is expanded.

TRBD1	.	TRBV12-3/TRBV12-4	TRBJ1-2	CAGLLGGGGYTF	TGTGCCGGCCTCTTAGGAGGGGGCGGCTACACCTTC
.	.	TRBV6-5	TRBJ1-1	CASSYPSPDGEAFF	TGTGCCAGCAGTTACCCGTCTCCCGACGGTGAAGCTTTCTTT
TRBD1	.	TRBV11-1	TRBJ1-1	CASRGQLDTEAFF	TGTGCCAGCAGGGGACAGCTCGACACTGAAGCTTTCTTT
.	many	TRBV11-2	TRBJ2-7	CASSLGILSYEQYF	TGTGCCAGCAGCTTAGGAATTCTTTCCTACGAGCAGTACTTC
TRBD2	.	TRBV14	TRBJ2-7	CASSPLAGGVYEQYF	TGTGCCAGCAGCCCGCTAGCGGGAGGTGTCTACGAGCAGTACTTC
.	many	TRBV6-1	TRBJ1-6	CASSASLWDGLPLHF	TGTGCCAGCAGTGCTTCTCTATGGGACGGACTGCCCCTCCACTTT
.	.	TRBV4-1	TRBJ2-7	CASSQVTALEQYF	TGCGCCAGCAGCCAAGTCACCGCTCTCGAGCAGTACTTC
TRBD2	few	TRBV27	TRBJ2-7	CASSSGLAGSREQYF	TGTGCCAGCAGTTCGGGACTAGCGGGATCTCGCGAGCAGTACTTC
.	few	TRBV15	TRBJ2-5	CATSAGTGGETQYF	TGTGCCACCAGCGCCGGGACCGGGGGAGAGACCCAGTACTTC
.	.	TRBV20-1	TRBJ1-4	CSATDEGEKLFF	TGCAGTGCCACGGACGAAGGCGAAAAACTGTTTTTT
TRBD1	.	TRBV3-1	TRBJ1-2	CASRQGPAYGYTF	TGTGCCAGCAGACAGGGGCCGGCCTATGGCTACACCTTC
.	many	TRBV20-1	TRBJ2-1	CSARDFRATDSEQFF	TGCAGTGCTAGAGATTTCAGGGCCACCGACTCTGAGCAGTTCTTC
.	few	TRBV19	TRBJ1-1	CASSIFYNSGNTEAFF	TGTGCCAGTAGTATCTTTTACAATTCAGGAAACACTGAAGCTTTCTTT
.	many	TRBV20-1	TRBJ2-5	CSARNPTGRVAQETQYF	TGCAGTGCTAGAAACCCTACTGGCAGGGTGGCCCAAGAGACCCAGTACTTC
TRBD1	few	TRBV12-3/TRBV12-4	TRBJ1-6	CASNRGRNSPLHF	TGTGCCAGCAACAGGGGACGCAATTCACCCCTCCACTTT
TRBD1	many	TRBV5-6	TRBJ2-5	CASRPGTGNQETQYF	TGTGCCAGCCGCCCCGGGACAGGGAACCAAGAGACCCAGTACTTC
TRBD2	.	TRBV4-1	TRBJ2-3	CASSQVTLAGRDTQYF	TGCGCCAGCAGCCAAGTAACGCTAGCGGGGCGAGATACGCAGTATTTT
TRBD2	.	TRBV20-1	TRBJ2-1	CSAIAGEDNEQFF	TGCAGTGCTATAGCGGGAGAGGACAATGAGCAGTTCTTC
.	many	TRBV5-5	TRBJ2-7	CASSLAEGTEQYF	TGTGCCAGCAGCTTGGCCGAGGGGACCGAGCAGTACTTC
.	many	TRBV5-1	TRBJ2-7	CAGRTEVRGGNEQYF	TGCGCAGGCCGCACTGAAGTTCGAGGGGGGAACGAGCAGTACTTC
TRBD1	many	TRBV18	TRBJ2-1	CASSLRQGDEQFF	TGTGCCAGCTCACTAAGACAGGGGGATGAGCAGTTCTTC
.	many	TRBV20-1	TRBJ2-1	CSAGDFAHNEQFF	TGCAGTGCTGGGGACTTTGCCCACAATGAGCAGTTCTTC